Listed below are T cell receptor beta chains from one sample, sequenced in a study of Ad26.COV2.S vaccination and SARS-CoV-2 variants. Profiled with immunoSEQ multiplex PCR; TCRdb holds only in-frame clones, not every one. The sample holds hundreds of thousands of clones, approximately 85% seen once. The material was peripheral blood, obtained in a trial of Ad26.COV2.S vaccine versus placebo. The receptors were sampled from a person aged 18-60 years who received the Ad26.COV2.S COVID-19 vaccine or a placebo. Both conserved end residues are part of each CDR3. The D gene is left open where the match is weak. Clone size is stated in some rows and not others, as once, few, many or a class when expanded.

j_call: TRBJ2-7; v_call: TRBV13; d_call: NA; clone_size: NA; cdr3_aa: CASSERTTSYEQYF
j_call: TRBJ2-1; v_call: TRBV9; d_call: NA; clone_size: NA; cdr3_aa: CASSVGPSGGNNEQFF
j_call: TRBJ2-1; v_call: TRBV19; d_call: TRBD1; clone_size: NA; cdr3_aa: CASSIEGQGKDHEQFF
j_call: TRBJ1-1; v_call: TRBV19; d_call: NA; clone_size: NA; cdr3_aa: CASRTESTEAFF
j_call: TRBJ2-2; v_call: TRBV30; d_call: NA; clone_size: NA; cdr3_aa: CAWSILPGELFF
j_call: TRBJ1-1; v_call: TRBV5-1; d_call: NA; clone_size: NA; cdr3_aa: CASSFSDTEAFF
j_call: TRBJ2-3; v_call: TRBV5-5; d_call: NA; clone_size: NA; cdr3_aa: CASSFERGSTDTQYF
j_call: TRBJ2-5; v_call: TRBV7-9; d_call: NA; clone_size: NA; cdr3_aa: CASSFPLTQNQETQYF
j_call: TRBJ2-1; v_call: TRBV4-3; d_call: NA; clone_size: NA; cdr3_aa: CASSHPASNEQFF
j_call: TRBJ2-3; v_call: TRBV18; d_call: NA; clone_size: NA; cdr3_aa: CASSPRGNTQYF
j_call: TRBJ1-5; v_call: TRBV27; d_call: NA; clone_size: NA; cdr3_aa: CASSPALGRIRDQPQHF
j_call: TRBJ2-4; v_call: TRBV9; d_call: NA; clone_size: NA; cdr3_aa: CASSEDAGYAKNIQYF
j_call: TRBJ2-2; v_call: TRBV30; d_call: NA; clone_size: NA; cdr3_aa: CALTWTEYTGELFF
j_call: TRBJ2-1; v_call: TRBV4-3; d_call: NA; clone_size: NA; cdr3_aa: CASSQGSYREQFF
j_call: TRBJ2-5; v_call: TRBV3-1/TRBV3-2; d_call: NA; clone_size: NA; cdr3_aa: CASSQGGGPPETQYF
j_call: TRBJ2-1; v_call: TRBV12-3/TRBV12-4; d_call: NA; clone_size: NA; cdr3_aa: CASSLKSEQFF
j_call: TRBJ2-3; v_call: TRBV18; d_call: TRBD1; clone_size: NA; cdr3_aa: CASSPPGQGADTQYF
j_call: TRBJ1-2; v_call: TRBV7-2; d_call: NA; clone_size: NA; cdr3_aa: CASSLIGYGYTF
j_call: TRBJ2-7; v_call: TRBV3-1/TRBV3-2; d_call: TRBD2; clone_size: NA; cdr3_aa: CASSIRSGRAYEQYF
j_call: TRBJ2-1; v_call: TRBV29-1; d_call: NA; clone_size: once; cdr3_aa: CSAISSSSYNEQFF
j_call: TRBJ2-3; v_call: TRBV18; d_call: TRBD2; clone_size: NA; cdr3_aa: CASSPLAGGPTDTQYF
j_call: TRBJ2-5; v_call: TRBV9; d_call: NA; clone_size: once; cdr3_aa: CASSVVYGGGETQYF
j_call: TRBJ2-1; v_call: TRBV30; d_call: TRBD2; clone_size: NA; cdr3_aa: CAWSVLGASGGASSYNEQFF
j_call: TRBJ2-2; v_call: TRBV4-3; d_call: TRBD1; clone_size: NA; cdr3_aa: CASSYGTGYGGELFF
j_call: TRBJ2-5; v_call: TRBV19; d_call: TRBD2; clone_size: NA; cdr3_aa: CASSTIFYQGRSRASGGIQETQYF
j_call: TRBJ2-4; v_call: TRBV19; d_call: TRBD2; clone_size: NA; cdr3_aa: CASKDGNFGGSGGGIQYF
j_call: TRBJ1-1; v_call: TRBV4-3; d_call: TRBD1; clone_size: NA; cdr3_aa: CASGRQGGLVTEAFF
j_call: TRBJ2-4; v_call: TRBV13; d_call: TRBD1; clone_size: NA; cdr3_aa: CASSSPGQGPENIQYF
j_call: TRBJ2-1; v_call: TRBV7-9; d_call: NA; clone_size: NA; cdr3_aa: CASSLALDTNEQFF
j_call: TRBJ1-2; v_call: TRBV11-2; d_call: NA; clone_size: NA; cdr3_aa: CASSLDRSSHGYTF
j_call: TRBJ2-3; v_call: TRBV9; d_call: NA; clone_size: NA; cdr3_aa: CASSSRDGSTDTQYF
j_call: TRBJ2-1; v_call: TRBV28; d_call: NA; clone_size: NA; cdr3_aa: CASSFGQGGGLPYNEQFF
j_call: TRBJ2-1; v_call: TRBV6-5; d_call: TRBD2; clone_size: NA; cdr3_aa: CASSRGLVGYNEQFF
j_call: TRBJ2-5; v_call: TRBV11-2; d_call: NA; clone_size: NA; cdr3_aa: CASHLGRQETQYF
j_call: TRBJ1-4; v_call: TRBV15; d_call: NA; clone_size: NA; cdr3_aa: CATSRDPTEEKLFF
j_call: TRBJ1-4; v_call: TRBV6-5; d_call: TRBD1; clone_size: NA; cdr3_aa: CASSFTGTGGDEKLFF
j_call: TRBJ2-7; v_call: TRBV27; d_call: TRBD2; clone_size: NA; cdr3_aa: CASSLGRANEQYF
j_call: TRBJ2-5; v_call: TRBV27; d_call: TRBD1; clone_size: NA; cdr3_aa: CASSLGWGRGLDGGETQYF
j_call: TRBJ2-1; v_call: TRBV12-5; d_call: TRBD2; clone_size: NA; cdr3_aa: CASGPSGGPPNNEQFF
j_call: TRBJ2-7; v_call: TRBV28; d_call: TRBD2; clone_size: NA; cdr3_aa: CASSRGGASPSYEQYF
j_call: TRBJ2-2; v_call: TRBV6-4; d_call: TRBD1; clone_size: NA; cdr3_aa: CATVGQGFGELFF
j_call: TRBJ1-2; v_call: TRBV7-2; d_call: NA; clone_size: once; cdr3_aa: CASSLAGKNYGYTF
j_call: TRBJ2-3; v_call: TRBV5-1; d_call: TRBD2; clone_size: NA; cdr3_aa: CASSLDGSGSADTQYF
j_call: TRBJ2-7; v_call: TRBV19; d_call: TRBD2; clone_size: NA; cdr3_aa: CASSQGLAGGYEQYF
j_call: TRBJ2-7; v_call: TRBV23-1; d_call: TRBD2; clone_size: NA; cdr3_aa: CASSQSPSGSTSPTTREQYF
j_call: TRBJ2-1; v_call: TRBV7-9; d_call: TRBD2; clone_size: NA; cdr3_aa: CASSRGGTYNEQFF